This note documents a single T cell receptor beta chain sequence. Its antigen is undetermined. This entry is derived from a study of glioma-infiltrating T cells. At the level of the study: Presurgical dexamethasone in glioma patients lasted six or fewer days.

This CDR3 spans 14 amino acids. V was cut by 0 bases and J by 8 bases, with 11 bases left in between. Germline CDR1 is MGHRA and CDR2 is YSYEKL. Using RNA template, CDR3s of TCR alpha and beta were amplified with iRepertoire arm-PCR. Input was roughly 100-450 ng of tissue mRNA or PBMC total RNA. TCRdb re-called the multiplex PCR reads with MiXCR, one entry per CDR3 protein. The table lists 300,000 to 400,000 distinct CDR3 sequences, about 40% of them singletons. Whole-study results and caveats: Above-expected tissue-blood divergence occurred in all gliomas, most in low-grade ones. CDR3 overlap between tissue and blood was very small.

This chain uses TRBV4-1 with TRBJ2-1; D remains ambiguous. The sample comprised glioma tissue, nonneoplastic brain tissue, or PBMCs (not recorded which). The TCR originated in a human donor with low-grade glioma or glioblastoma, undergoing nonglioma brain surgery, or in good health (not recorded which). CDR3 in amino acids: CASSQEFSADEQFF. The CDR3 DNA reads as TGCGCCAGCAGCCAAGAATTTAGTGCAGATGAGCAGTTCTTC.